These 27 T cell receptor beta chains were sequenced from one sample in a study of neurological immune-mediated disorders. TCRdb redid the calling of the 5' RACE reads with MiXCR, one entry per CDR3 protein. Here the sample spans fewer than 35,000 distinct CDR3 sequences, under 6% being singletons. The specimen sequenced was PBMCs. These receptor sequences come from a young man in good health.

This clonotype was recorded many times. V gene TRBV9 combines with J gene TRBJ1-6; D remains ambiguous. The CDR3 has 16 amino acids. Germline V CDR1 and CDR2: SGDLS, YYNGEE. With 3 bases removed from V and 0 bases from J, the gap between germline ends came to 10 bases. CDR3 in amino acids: CASSAGPSSYNSPLHF. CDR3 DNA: TGTGCCAGCAGCGCCGGACCTAGCTCCTATAATTCACCCCTCCACTTT.

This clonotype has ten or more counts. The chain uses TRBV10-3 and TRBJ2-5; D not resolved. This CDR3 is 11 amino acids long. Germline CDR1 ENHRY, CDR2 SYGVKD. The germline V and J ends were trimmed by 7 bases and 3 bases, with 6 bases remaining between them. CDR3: CAIKVEETQYF. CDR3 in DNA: TGTGCCATCAAGGTAGAAGAGACCCAGTACTTC.

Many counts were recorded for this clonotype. The CDR3 region has the DNA TGTGCCAGCAGCTTGGTGGGAGGGGATGGCGGCTACACCTTC. It is translated as CASSLVGGDGGYTF. The rearrangement links TRBV5-5 to TRBJ1-2; the D gene is possibly TRBD1 (5 bases). Germline assignment: CDR1 SGHKS and CDR2 YYEKEE (reference sequence). V lost 0 bases to trimming and J lost 8 bases, with 14 bases between them. The CDR3 runs 14 residues.

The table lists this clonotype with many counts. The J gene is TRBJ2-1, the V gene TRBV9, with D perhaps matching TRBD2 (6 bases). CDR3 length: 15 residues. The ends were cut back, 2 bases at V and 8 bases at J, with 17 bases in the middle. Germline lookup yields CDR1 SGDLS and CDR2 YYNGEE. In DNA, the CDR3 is TGTGCCAGCAGCGTTCTACCCCTCGGGGGAGATGAGCAGTTCTTC. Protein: CASSVLPLGGDEQFF.

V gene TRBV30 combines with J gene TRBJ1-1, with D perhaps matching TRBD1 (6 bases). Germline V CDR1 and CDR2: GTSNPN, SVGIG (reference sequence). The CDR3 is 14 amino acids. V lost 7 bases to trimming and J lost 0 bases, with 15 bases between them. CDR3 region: CAYIRDNMNTEAFF. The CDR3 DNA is TGTGCCTACATCCGGGACAACATGAACACTGAAGCTTTCTTT.

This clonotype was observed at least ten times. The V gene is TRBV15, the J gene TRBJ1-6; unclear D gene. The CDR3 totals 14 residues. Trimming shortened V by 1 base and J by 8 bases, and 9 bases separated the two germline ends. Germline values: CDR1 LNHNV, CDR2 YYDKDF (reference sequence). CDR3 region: CATSRVDPDSPLHF. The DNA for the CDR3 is TGTGCCACCAGCAGAGTGGACCCGGATTCACCCCTCCACTTT.

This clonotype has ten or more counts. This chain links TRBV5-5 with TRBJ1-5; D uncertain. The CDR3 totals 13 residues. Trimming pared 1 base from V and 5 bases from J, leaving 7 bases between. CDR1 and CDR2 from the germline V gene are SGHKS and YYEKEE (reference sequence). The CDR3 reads CASSLIGDQPQHF. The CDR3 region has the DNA TGTGCCAGCAGCTTGATCGGGGATCAGCCCCAGCATTTT. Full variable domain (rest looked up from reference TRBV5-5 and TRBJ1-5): DAGVTQSPTHLIKTRGQQVTLRCSPISGHKSVSWYQQVLGQGPQFIFQYYEKEERGRGNFPDRFSARQFPNYSSELNVNALLLGDSALYLCASSLIGDQPQHFGDGTRLSIL.

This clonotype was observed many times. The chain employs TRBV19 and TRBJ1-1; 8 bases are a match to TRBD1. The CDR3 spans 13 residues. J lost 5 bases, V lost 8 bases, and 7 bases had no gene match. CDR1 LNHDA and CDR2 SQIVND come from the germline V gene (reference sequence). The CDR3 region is CASAGGFATEAFF. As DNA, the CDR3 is TGTGCCAGTGCAGGGGGCTTCGCGACTGAAGCTTTCTTT.

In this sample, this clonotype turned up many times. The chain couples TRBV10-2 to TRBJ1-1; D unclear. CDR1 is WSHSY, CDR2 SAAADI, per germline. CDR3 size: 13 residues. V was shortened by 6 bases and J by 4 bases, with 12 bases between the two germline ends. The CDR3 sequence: CASRDGRSTEAFF. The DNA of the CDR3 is TGCGCCAGCAGAGATGGACGGAGCACTGAAGCTTTCTTT.

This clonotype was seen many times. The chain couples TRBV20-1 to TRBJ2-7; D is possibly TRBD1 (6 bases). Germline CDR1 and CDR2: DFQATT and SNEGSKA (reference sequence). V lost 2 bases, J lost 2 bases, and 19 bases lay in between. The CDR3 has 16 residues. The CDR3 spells CSARQVTGLRPYEQYF. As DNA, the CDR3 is TGCAGTGCTAGACAGGTCACAGGGCTAAGACCCTACGAGCAGTACTTC.

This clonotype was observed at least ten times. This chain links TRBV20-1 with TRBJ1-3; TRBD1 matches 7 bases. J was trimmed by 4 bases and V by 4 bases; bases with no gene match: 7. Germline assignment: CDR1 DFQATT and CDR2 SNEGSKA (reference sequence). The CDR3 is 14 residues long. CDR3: CSATTGQGGNTIYF. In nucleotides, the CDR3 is TGCAGTGCTACGACAGGGCAGGGGGGAAACACCATATATTTT.

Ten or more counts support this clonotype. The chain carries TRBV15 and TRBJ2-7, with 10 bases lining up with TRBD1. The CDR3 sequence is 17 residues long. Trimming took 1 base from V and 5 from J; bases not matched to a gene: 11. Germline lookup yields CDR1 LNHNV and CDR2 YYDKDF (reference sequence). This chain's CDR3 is CATSRGQGAGTGDEQYF. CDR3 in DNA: TGTGCCACCAGCAGAGGCCAAGGAGCCGGGACAGGGGACGAGCAGTACTTC. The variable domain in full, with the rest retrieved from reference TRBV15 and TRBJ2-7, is DAMVIQNPRYQVTQFGKPVTLSCSQTLNHNVMYWYQQKSSQAPKLLFHYYDKDFNNEADTPDNFQSRRPNTSFCFLDIRSPGLGDTAMYLCATSRGQGAGTGDEQYFGPGTRLTVT.

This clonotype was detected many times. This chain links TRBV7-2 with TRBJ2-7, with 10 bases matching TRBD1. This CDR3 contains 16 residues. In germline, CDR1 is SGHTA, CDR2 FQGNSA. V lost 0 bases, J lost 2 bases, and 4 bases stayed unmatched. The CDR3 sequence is CASSLAGTGDPYEQYF. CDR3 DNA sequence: TGTGCCAGCAGCTTAGCGGGGACAGGGGACCCCTACGAGCAGTACTTC.

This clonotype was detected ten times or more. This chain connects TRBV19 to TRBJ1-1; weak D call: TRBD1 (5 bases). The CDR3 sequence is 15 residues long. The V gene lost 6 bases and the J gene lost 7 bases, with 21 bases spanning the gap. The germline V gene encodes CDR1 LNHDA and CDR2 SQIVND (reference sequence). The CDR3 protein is CASSYSRDEGYEAFF. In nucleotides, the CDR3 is TGTGCCAGTAGCTATTCCCGGGACGAAGGGTATGAAGCTTTCTTT.

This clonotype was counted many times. The CDR3 nucleotides read TGTGCCAGCAGCACTCACAGGCGCCAGGGCCTTTCCTACGAGCAGTACTTC. Amino acid sequence: CASSTHRRQGLSYEQYF. The chain recombines TRBV7-2 with TRBJ2-7, with a tentative D call TRBD1 (5 bases). CDR1 is SGHTA and CDR2 is FQGNSA in the germline V gene. Trimming left V 5 bases short and J 1 base short, with 21 bases between. CDR3 size: 17 residues. Filled out from reference TRBV7-2 and TRBJ2-7, the complete variable domain reads GAGVSQSPSNKVTEKGKDVELRCDPISGHTALYWYRQSLGQGLEFLIYFQGNSAPDKSGLPSDRFSAERTGGSVSTLTIQRTQQEDSAVYLCASSTHRRQGLSYEQYFGPGTRLTVT.

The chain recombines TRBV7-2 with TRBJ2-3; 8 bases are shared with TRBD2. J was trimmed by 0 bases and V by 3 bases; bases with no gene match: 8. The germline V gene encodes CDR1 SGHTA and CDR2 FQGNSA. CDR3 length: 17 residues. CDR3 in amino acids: CASSFGVGGASTDTQYF. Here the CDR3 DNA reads TGTGCCAGCAGCTTCGGGGTCGGGGGGGCTAGCACAGATACGCAGTATTTT.

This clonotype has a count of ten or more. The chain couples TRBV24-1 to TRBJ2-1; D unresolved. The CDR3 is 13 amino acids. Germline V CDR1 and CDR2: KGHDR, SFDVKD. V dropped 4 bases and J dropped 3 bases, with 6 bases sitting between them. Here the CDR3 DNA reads TGTGCCACCAGTGAGGCTTACTACAATGAGCAGTTCTTC. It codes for CATSEAYYNEQFF.

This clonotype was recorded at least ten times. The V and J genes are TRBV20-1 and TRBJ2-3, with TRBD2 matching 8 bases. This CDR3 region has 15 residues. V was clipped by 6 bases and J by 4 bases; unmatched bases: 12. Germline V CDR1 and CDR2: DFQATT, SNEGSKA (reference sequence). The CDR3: CSADGGLAGADTQYF. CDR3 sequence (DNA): TGCAGTGCCGACGGAGGACTAGCCGGGGCAGATACGCAGTATTTT.

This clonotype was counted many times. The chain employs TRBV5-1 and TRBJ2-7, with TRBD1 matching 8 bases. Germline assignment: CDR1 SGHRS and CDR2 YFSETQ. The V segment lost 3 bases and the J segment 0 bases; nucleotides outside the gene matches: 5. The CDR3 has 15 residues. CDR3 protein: CASSWGDRSSYEQYF. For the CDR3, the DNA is TGCGCCAGCAGCTGGGGGGACAGGAGCTCCTACGAGCAGTACTTC.

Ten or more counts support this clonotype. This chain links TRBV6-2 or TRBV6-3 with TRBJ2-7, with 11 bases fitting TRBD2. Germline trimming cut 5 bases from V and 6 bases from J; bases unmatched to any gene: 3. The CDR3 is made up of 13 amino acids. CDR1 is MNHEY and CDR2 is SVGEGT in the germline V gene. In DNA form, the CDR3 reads TGTGCCAGCAGTCTAGCGGGGGGCCTCGAGCAGTACTTC. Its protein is CASSLAGGLEQYF.

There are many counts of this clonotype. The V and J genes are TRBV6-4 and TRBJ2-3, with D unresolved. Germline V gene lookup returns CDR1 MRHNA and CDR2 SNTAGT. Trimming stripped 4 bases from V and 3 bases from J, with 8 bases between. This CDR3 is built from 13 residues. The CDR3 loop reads CASSGTETDTQYF. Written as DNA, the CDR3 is TGTGCCAGCAGTGGAACTGAGACAGATACGCAGTATTTT.

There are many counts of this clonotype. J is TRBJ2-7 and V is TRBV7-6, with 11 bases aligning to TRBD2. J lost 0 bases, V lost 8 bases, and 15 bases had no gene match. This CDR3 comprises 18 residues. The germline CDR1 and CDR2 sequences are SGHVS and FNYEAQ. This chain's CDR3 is CASRELAGGGPSSYEQYF. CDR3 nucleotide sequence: TGTGCCAGCCGCGAGCTAGCGGGGGGCGGCCCTAGCTCCTACGAGCAGTACTTC.

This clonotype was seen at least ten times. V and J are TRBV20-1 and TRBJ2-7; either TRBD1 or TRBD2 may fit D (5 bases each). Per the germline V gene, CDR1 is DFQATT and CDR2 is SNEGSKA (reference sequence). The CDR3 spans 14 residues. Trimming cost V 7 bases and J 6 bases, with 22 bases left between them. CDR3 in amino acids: CSVFVTGLGGEQYF. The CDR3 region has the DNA TGCAGTGTTTTTGTGACGGGGCTTGGAGGCGAGCAGTACTTC.

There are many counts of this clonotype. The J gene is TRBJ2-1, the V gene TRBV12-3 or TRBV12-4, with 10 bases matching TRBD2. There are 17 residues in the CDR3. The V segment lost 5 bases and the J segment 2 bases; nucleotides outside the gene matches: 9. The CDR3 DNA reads TGTGCCAGCAGTCCTTATAGCGGGGGGTCCGCCTACAATGAGCAGTTCTTC. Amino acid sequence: CASSPYSGGSAYNEQFF.

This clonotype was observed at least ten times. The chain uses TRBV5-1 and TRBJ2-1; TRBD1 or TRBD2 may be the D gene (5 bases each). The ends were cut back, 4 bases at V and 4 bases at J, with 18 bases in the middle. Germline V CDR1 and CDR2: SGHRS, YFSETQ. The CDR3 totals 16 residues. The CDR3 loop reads CASSPRGPQGYNEQFF. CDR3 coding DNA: TGCGCCAGCAGCCCTCGAGGGCCTCAGGGTTACAATGAGCAGTTCTTC.

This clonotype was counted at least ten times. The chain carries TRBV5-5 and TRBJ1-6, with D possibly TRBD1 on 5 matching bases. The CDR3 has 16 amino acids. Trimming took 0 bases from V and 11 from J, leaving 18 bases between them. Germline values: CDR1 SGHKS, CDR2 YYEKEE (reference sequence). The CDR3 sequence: CASSLEAQGSFTPLHF. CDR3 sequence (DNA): TGTGCCAGCAGCTTGGAGGCCCAGGGAAGTTTCACACCCCTCCACTTT.

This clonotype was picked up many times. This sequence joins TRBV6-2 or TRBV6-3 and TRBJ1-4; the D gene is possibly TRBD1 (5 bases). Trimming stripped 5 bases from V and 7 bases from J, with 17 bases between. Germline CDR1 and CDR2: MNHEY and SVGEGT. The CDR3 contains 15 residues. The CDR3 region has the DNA TGTGCCAGCAGTCCCCTGGCAGGGCGAGGTGAAAAACTGTTTTTT. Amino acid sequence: CASSPLAGRGEKLFF.